The 16 T cell receptor beta chains presented below share a single source sample, sequenced in a study of cytomegalovirus exposure and HLA in healthy donors. The study ran its PCR with 60 Vbeta and 13 Jbeta primers. Sequencing used immunoSEQ multiplex PCR; TCRdb keeps in-frame clones, though not all of them. The sample consists of tens of thousands of clones, about 70% of them appearing once. Sequencing was performed on PBMCs. The receptor set was obtained from a woman aged 45 to 65 in good health and CMV-seropositive.

Only a few counts were recorded for this clone. This chain joins TRBV6-1 and TRBJ2-7; 10 bases are shared with TRBD2. Per germline, CDR1 MNHNS and CDR2 SASEGT. V trimming: 4 bases; J trimming: 3 bases; junction bases outside the gene matches: 3. This CDR3 is 14 amino acids long. The CDR3 reads CASSVAGGLYEQYF. The DNA for the CDR3 is TGTGCCAGCAGTGTAGCGGGAGGCCTCTACGAGCAGTACTTC.

In its sample, this clone was seen a few times. The J gene is TRBJ2-1, the V gene TRBV28, with a tentative D call TRBD2 (7 bases). Trimming took off 6 bases at V and 0 bases at J, with 18 bases between the two ends. Germline CDR1 reads MDHEN; CDR2 reads SYDVKM. The CDR3 is made up of 17 amino acids. The CDR3 region has the DNA TGTGCCAGCAGAAGTCCGAAGGGGGGGCTCTCCTACAATGAGCAGTTCTTC. It encodes CASRSPKGGLSYNEQFF.

The CDR3 sequence: CAWSAERPTGELFF. CDR3 sequence (DNA): TGTGCCTGGAGTGCCGAGCGACCCACCGGGGAGCTGTTTTTT. The rearrangement uses TRBV30 and TRBJ2-2, with D unresolved. CDR1 GTSNPN and CDR2 SVGIG come from the germline V gene (reference sequence). Trimming took 1 base from V and 4 from J, leaving 10 bases between them. This CDR3 spans 14 amino acids.

This clone came up once. The chain recombines TRBV29-1 with TRBJ2-1, with a tentative D call TRBD2 (6 bases). The CDR3 runs 12 residues. Germline CDR1 is SQVTM and CDR2 is ANQGSEA. Trimming took 4 bases from V and 5 from J, leaving 9 bases between them. The CDR3 DNA is TGCAGCGTTGGAGCGGGTGACAATGAGCAGTTCTTC. Amino acid sequence: CSVGAGDNEQFF.

This chain connects TRBV2 to TRBJ1-5; maybe TRBD1 (5 bases). In germline, CDR1 is SNHLY, CDR2 FYNNEI. The V end was cut by 2 bases, the J end by 10 bases, with 15 bases between. This CDR3 has 14 residues. CDR3 coding DNA: TGTGCCAGCAGTGAAATTAGGGGAAGTGGACCCCAGCATTTT. It is translated as CASSEIRGSGPQHF.

A few counts support this clone. V is TRBV5-6 and J is TRBJ1-1; D gene unclear. Trimming left V 1 base short and J 0 bases short, with 4 bases between. Germline V CDR1 and CDR2: SGHDT, YYEEEE. The CDR3 runs 13 residues. CDR3: CASSLRVNTEAFF. CDR3 DNA sequence: TGTGCCAGCAGCTTGCGTGTGAACACTGAAGCTTTCTTT.

The chain carries TRBV11-2 and TRBJ1-2; D unresolved. CDR1 SGHAT and CDR2 FQNNGV come from the germline V gene. The CDR3 has 11 residues. The ends were cut back, 3 bases at V and 4 bases at J, with 3 bases in the middle. The CDR3 sequence: CASSFRYGYTF. The CDR3 DNA reads as TGTGCCAGCAGCTTTCGCTATGGCTACACCTTC.

This clone showed up just a few times. V and J are TRBV7-9 and TRBJ2-1, with TRBD2 matching over 10 bases. This CDR3 comprises 16 residues. The trim removed 5 bases at V and 2 bases at J, leaving 6 bases unmatched. Germline CDR1 SEHNR, CDR2 FQNEAQ (reference sequence). CDR3 nucleotide sequence: TGTGCCAGCAGCCCGGCGGGGACTAGCGCCTACAATGAGCAGTTCTTC. Its translation is CASSPAGTSAYNEQFF. The full variable domain, with the rest looked up from reference TRBV7-9 and TRBJ2-1, is DTGVSQNPRHKITKRGQNVTFRCDPISEHNRLYWYRQTLGQGPEFLTYFQNEAQLEKSRLLSDRFSAERPKGSFSTLEIQRTEQGDSAMYLCASSPAGTSAYNEQFFGPGTRLTVL.

This chain's CDR3 is CASSYSTAFGGYTF. In DNA form, the CDR3 reads TGTGCCAGCAGTTACTCGACTGCCTTCGGGGGCTACACCTTC. The V and J genes are TRBV6-5 and TRBJ1-2; no reliable D call. This CDR3 region has 14 residues. The germline gives CDR1 MNHEY, CDR2 SVGAGI. Trimming took off 0 bases at V and 8 bases at J, with 13 bases between the two ends.

This clone appeared a few times. The chain employs TRBV9 and TRBJ1-2, with D uncertain. The germline CDR1 and CDR2 sequences are SGDLS and YYNGEE. Trimming cost V 0 bases and J 6 bases, with 12 bases left between them. CDR3 length equals 14 residues. CDR3 DNA: TGTGCCAGCAGCGTAGGGGTGGGTGGAGATGGCTACACCTTC. Its translation is CASSVGVGGDGYTF.

This chain links TRBV21-1 with TRBJ2-7; the table's D gene call, TRBD1, was not cross checked with the DNA. TRBV21-1 is tagged as a pseudogene. This CDR3 is built from 17 residues. The CDR3 reads CASSNAKTGGDSYEQYF. The CDR3, as DNA: TGTGCCAGCAGCAATGCGAAGACAGGGGGTGACTCCTACGAGCAGTACTTC.

The chain links TRBV30 to TRBJ2-3; D perhaps matches TRBD1 (5 bases). The CDR3 loop spans 12 amino acids. V lost 4 bases and J 4 bases, leaving 9 bases between the germline ends. Looked up from germline, CDR1 is GTSNPN and CDR2 is SVGIG (reference sequence). In DNA form, the CDR3 reads TGTGCCTGGACGCAGGGCGCAGATACGCAGTATTTT. It yields the protein CAWTQGADTQYF.

The chain couples TRBV4-1 to TRBJ2-5; TRBD1 is a possible D gene (6 bases). The DNA matches TRBJ2-7 better at its end, which makes the J call doubtful. The CDR3 runs to 14 residues. CDR1 and CDR2 (germline): MGHRA, YSYEKL. The CDR3 nucleotides are TGCGCCAGCAGCCAGAGTGGACAGTTCTACGAGCAGTACTTC. Translating gives CASSQSGQFYEQYF.

V and J are TRBV27 and TRBJ1-1, with a tentative D call TRBD1 (6 bases). CDR3 length: 16 amino acids. V was clipped by 5 bases and J by 5 bases, with 21 bases between them. Germline V gives CDR1 MNHEY, CDR2 SMNVEV (reference sequence). DNA for the CDR3: TGTGCCAGCAGTCCCCTTCCGGACAGCCCGAATACTGAAGCTTTCTTT. It is translated as CASSPLPDSPNTEAFF.

This chain joins TRBV19 and TRBJ2-3; weak D call: TRBD1 (6 bases). V lost 1 base and J lost 2, with 10 bases in between. CDR1 is LNHDA and CDR2 is SQIVND in the germline V gene (reference sequence). This CDR3 is built from 15 residues. CDR3 region: CASSIAHRVTDTQYF. CDR3 sequence (DNA): TGTGCCAGTAGTATAGCTCACAGGGTCACAGATACGCAGTATTTT.

The chain combines TRBV29-1 with TRBJ1-1; 9 positions agree with TRBD1. Germline V gene lookup returns CDR1 SQVTM and CDR2 ANQGSEA. The CDR3 sequence is 13 residues long. V lost 5 bases to trimming and J lost 4 bases; unmatched junction nucleotides: 5. This CDR3 reads CSVTGTGFTEAFF. For the CDR3, the DNA is TGCAGCGTTACCGGGACAGGGTTCACTGAAGCTTTCTTT.